This T cell receptor (beta chain) was sequenced in a study of blood T cell repertoires in COVID-19. Background on the study: Donors in the United States, Italy and Spain gave samples during acute or convalescent COVID-19. T cells, B-cell-depleted T cells, or PBMCs supplied cDNA or gDNA.

The length of the CDR3 is 12 residues. V lost 6 bases, J lost 8 bases, and 16 bases lay in between. CDR1 and CDR2 (germline): SQVTM, ANQGSEA. In the source study's methods: It was from reference gene primer amplification that nucleated cell counts were estimated. Clones were read by immunoSEQ multiplex PCR, and TCRdb kept only the in-frame ones, dropping some. For V, J and clone size, that table is used; D and trimming come from the DNA. The table lists about 140,000 clones, under 85% of them singletons. Source material: peripheral blood. V and J are TRBV29-1 and TRBJ1-2; perhaps TRBD1 as D (6 bases). This clonotype was sampled from a human donor in a cohort sampled during active COVID-19. In DNA form, the CDR3 reads TGCAGCGTAGACCCAATCAGGGGCGGCTACACCTTC. Translating gives CSVDPIRGGYTF.